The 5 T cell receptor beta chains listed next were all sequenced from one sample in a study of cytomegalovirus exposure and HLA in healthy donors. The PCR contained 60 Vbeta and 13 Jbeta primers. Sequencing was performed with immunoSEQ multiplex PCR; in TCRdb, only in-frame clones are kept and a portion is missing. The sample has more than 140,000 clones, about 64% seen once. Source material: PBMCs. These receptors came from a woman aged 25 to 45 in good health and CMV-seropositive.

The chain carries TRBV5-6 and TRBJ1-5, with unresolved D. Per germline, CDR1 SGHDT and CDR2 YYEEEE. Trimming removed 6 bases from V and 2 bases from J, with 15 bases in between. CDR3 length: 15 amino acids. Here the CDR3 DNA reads TGTGCCAGCACCTCCGGAGGGCGAGGCAATCAGCCCCAGCATTTT. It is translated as CASTSGGRGNQPQHF.

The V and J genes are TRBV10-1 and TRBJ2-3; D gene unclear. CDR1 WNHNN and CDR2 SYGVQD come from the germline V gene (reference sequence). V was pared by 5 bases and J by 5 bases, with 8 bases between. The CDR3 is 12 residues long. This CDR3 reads CASSPRLDTQYF. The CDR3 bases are TGCGCCAGCAGTCCTAGGTTAGATACGCAGTATTTT.

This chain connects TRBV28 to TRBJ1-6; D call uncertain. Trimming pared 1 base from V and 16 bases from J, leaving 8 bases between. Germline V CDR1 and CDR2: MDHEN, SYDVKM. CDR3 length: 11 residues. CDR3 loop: CASSLFRELHF. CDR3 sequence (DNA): TGTGCCAGCAGTTTATTTCGGGAGCTCCACTTT.

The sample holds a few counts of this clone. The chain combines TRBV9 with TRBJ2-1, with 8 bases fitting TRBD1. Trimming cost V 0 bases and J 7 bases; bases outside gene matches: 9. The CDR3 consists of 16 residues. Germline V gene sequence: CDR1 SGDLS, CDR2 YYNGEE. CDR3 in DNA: TGTGCCAGCAGCGTAGAATCAGGGGGCCCCCCTAATGAGCAGTTCTTC. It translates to CASSVESGGPPNEQFF.

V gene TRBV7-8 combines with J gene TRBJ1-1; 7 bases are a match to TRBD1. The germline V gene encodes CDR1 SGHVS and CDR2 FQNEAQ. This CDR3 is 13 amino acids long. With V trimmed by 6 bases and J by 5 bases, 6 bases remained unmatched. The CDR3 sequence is CASRVRDRTEAFF. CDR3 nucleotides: TGTGCCAGCAGGGTTCGGGACAGAACTGAAGCTTTCTTT.